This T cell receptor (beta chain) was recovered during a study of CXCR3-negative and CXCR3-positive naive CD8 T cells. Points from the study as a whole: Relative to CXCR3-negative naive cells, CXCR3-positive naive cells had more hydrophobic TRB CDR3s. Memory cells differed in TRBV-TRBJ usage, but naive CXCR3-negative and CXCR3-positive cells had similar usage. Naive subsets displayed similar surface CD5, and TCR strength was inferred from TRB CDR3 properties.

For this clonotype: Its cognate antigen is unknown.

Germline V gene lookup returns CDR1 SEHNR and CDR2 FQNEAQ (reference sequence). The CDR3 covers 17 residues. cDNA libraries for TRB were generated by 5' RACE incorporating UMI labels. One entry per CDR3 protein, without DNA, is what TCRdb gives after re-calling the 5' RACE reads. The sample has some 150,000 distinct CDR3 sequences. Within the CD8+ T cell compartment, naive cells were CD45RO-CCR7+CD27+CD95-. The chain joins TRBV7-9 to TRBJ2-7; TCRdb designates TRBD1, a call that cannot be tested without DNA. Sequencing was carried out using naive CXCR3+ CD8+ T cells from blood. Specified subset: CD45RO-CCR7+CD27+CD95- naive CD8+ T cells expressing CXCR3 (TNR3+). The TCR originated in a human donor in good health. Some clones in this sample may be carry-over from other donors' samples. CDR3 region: CASSLPLGDPSSYEQYF.